One T cell receptor (beta chain) is described in this entry. The data originate from a study of blood T cell repertoires in COVID-19. Looking at the study overall: Samples representing acute and convalescent COVID-19 were sourced from the United States, Italy and Spain. Nucleic acid was either cDNA or gDNA, and it came from T cells, B-cell-depleted T cells, or PBMCs.

Generated by immunoSEQ multiplex PCR, the TCRdb table keeps only in-frame clones and is missing some. This sample has fewer than 150,000 clones, with almost 90% found just once. Sequenced input: peripheral blood. This clonotype was obtained from a man aged 50 to 60 with active or convalescent COVID-19.

This CDR3 is CASSKTGVRGSYNSPLHF. The CDR3 bases are TGCGCCAGCAGTAAGACAGGGGTCCGGGGCTCCTATAATTCACCCCTCCACTTT. The chain employs TRBV10-2 and TRBJ1-6, with TRBD1 matching over 8 bases. The CDR3 runs 18 residues. V was pared by 5 bases and J by 0 bases, with 9 bases of the junction left unmatched. Germline assignment: CDR1 WSHSY and CDR2 SAAADI.